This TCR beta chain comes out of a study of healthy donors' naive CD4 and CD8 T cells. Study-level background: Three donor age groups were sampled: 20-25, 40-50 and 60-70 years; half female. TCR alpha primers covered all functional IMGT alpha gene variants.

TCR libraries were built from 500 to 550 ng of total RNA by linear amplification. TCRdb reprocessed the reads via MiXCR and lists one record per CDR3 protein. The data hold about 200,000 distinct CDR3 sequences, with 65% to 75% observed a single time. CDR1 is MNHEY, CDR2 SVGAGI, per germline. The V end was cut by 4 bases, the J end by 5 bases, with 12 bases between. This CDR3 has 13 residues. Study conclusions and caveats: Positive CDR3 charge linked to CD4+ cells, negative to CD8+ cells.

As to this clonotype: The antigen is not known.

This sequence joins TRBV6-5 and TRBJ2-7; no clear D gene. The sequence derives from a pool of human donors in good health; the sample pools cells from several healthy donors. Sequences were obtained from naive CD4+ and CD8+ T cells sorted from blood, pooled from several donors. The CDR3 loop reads CASSSLGGDEQYF. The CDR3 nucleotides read TGTGCCAGCAGTTCCCTCGGTGGTGACGAGCAGTACTTC.